These 25 T cell receptor beta chains were sequenced from one sample in a study of early T cells in non-severe SARS-CoV-2 infection. TCRdb reanalysed the 5' RACE reads using MiXCR and keeps one entry per CDR3 protein. The data contain fewer than 85,000 distinct CDR3 sequences, about a sixth of them singletons. The sample taken for sequencing was whole blood. Every receptor here comes from an adult who was a healthcare worker with PCR-confirmed SARS-CoV-2 infection or an uninfected control (not recorded which).

This clonotype was seen only a few times. The J gene is TRBJ1-2, the V gene TRBV29-1; D might be TRBD1 (5 bases). The CDR3 covers 11 residues. In germline, CDR1 is SQVTM, CDR2 ANQGSEA. Trimming took off 2 bases at V and 6 bases at J, with 7 bases between the two ends. The CDR3 loop is CSVERGDGYTF. Here the CDR3 DNA reads TGCAGCGTTGAACGGGGGGATGGCTACACCTTC.

This clonotype has more than one count but fewer than ten. This rearrangement joins TRBV10-3 to TRBJ2-7; a possible D gene is TRBD1 (6 bases). CDR3 length: 15 amino acids. Looked up from germline, CDR1 is ENHRY and CDR2 is SYGVKD. Deletions cut 0 bases from V and 5 bases from J, with 14 bases between. The chain's CDR3 is CAISESNRAVHEQYF. The DNA of the CDR3 is TGTGCCATCAGTGAGTCAAACAGGGCGGTCCACGAGCAGTACTTC.

This clonotype showed up just a few times. The chain is built from TRBV10-3 and TRBJ1-1, with TRBD1 matching 8 bases. The CDR3 covers 14 residues. V lost 4 bases, J lost 3 bases, and 4 bases stayed unmatched. Germline lookup yields CDR1 ENHRY and CDR2 SYGVKD. CDR3 DNA: TGTGCCATCAGTGCGACGACAGGGGACACTGAAGCTTTCTTT. It encodes CAISATTGDTEAFF.

The rearrangement uses TRBV6-2 or TRBV6-3 and TRBJ2-6; D uncertain. Germline values: CDR1 MNHEY, CDR2 SVGEGT. Trimming took off 5 bases at V and 0 bases at J, with 5 bases between the two ends. There are 14 residues in the CDR3. The CDR3 is CASSEYSGANVLTF. As DNA, the CDR3 is TGTGCCAGCAGTGAATACTCTGGGGCCAACGTCCTGACTTTC.

V and J are TRBV13 and TRBJ1-1, with D hard to call. CDR3 length equals 13 residues. Germline-derived CDR1 and CDR2 are PRHDT and FYEKMQ (reference sequence). Trimming took off 2 bases at V and 5 bases at J, with 9 bases between the two ends. The CDR3 sequence: CASSLPRGTEAFF. The CDR3 DNA follows: TGTGCCAGCAGCTTACCTCGAGGGACTGAAGCTTTCTTT.

This clonotype was seen once. V and J are TRBV5-1 and TRBJ2-3; 13 bases fit TRBD2. This CDR3 is built from 15 residues. Losses at the gene ends were 2 bases for V and 4 bases for J; bases not matched to a gene: 1. CDR1 is SGHRS, CDR2 YFSETQ, per germline. The CDR3 coding sequence is TGCGCCAGCAGCTTAACTAGCGGGGGGGCAGATACGCAGTATTTT. Amino acids: CASSLTSGGADTQYF.

This clonotype was recorded a few times. The chain combines TRBV28 with TRBJ2-4; D may be TRBD1 or TRBD2 (5 bases each). The CDR3 contains 14 residues. The germline V gene encodes CDR1 MDHEN and CDR2 SYDVKM. V was shortened by 8 bases and J by 4 bases, with 15 bases between the two germline ends. The CDR3 region has the DNA TGTGCCAGCGGACGACCTGAGGGGAAAAACATTCAGTACTTC. Translated: CASGRPEGKNIQYF.

The rearrangement uses TRBV6-6 and TRBJ2-1, with 9 bases identical to TRBD2. CDR1 and CDR2 (germline): MNHNY, SVGAGI (reference sequence). Unmatched junction bases numbered 14, after V lost 5 bases and J lost 6 bases. This CDR3 comprises 17 residues. CDR3 protein: CASSTASSGVRSNEQFF. CDR3 bases: TGTGCCAGCAGTACAGCTTCTAGCGGGGTGCGCTCCAATGAGCAGTTCTTC.

The V gene is TRBV30, the J gene TRBJ1-5; no clear D. This CDR3 spans 12 amino acids. Germline CDR1 is GTSNPN and CDR2 is SVGIG (reference sequence). Trimming stripped 0 bases from V and 7 bases from J, with 7 bases between. The DNA of the CDR3 is TGTGCCTGGAGTGTGTCGAGGCAGCCCCAGCATTTT. Protein sequence: CAWSVSRQPQHF. The entire variable domain, with the rest obtained from reference TRBV30 and TRBJ1-5, is as follows: SQTIHQWPATLVQPVGSPLSLECTVEGTSNPNLYWYRQAAGRGLQLLFYSVGIGQISSEVPQNLSASRPQDRQFILSSKKLLLSDSGFYLCAWSVSRQPQHFGDGTRLSIL.

This clonotype was counted between two and nine times. The chain employs TRBV29-1 and TRBJ1-1, with D tentatively TRBD1 (5 bases). V lost 4 bases to trimming and J lost 4 bases, with 10 bases between them. Germline V gene data show CDR1 as SQVTM and CDR2 as ANQGSEA. This CDR3 has 12 residues. The CDR3 DNA follows: TGCAGCGTTGTAGCGACAGCCACTGAAGCTTTCTTT. Translation gives CSVVATATEAFF.

V is TRBV3-1 and J is TRBJ2-7; 9 nucleotides line up with TRBD2. Trimming took 1 base from V and 4 from J; bases not matched to a gene: 5. CDR3 length equals 15 residues. CDR1 and CDR2 (germline): LGHDT, YNNKEL (reference sequence). The CDR3 region has the DNA TGTGCCAGCAGCCAAGCTAGCGGGGAGTTTTACGAGCAGTACTTC. It encodes CASSQASGEFYEQYF.

The chain is built from TRBV7-8 and TRBJ2-7, with a tentative D call TRBD2 (6 bases). CDR1 is SGHVS, CDR2 FQNEAQ, per germline. The CDR3 sequence is 12 residues long. V lost 2 bases, J lost 12 bases, and 14 bases lay in between. CDR3 sequence: CASSLRDFPPYF. In nucleotides, the CDR3 is TGTGCCAGCAGCTTACGGGACTTCCCCCCGTACTTC.

This clonotype was detected a few times. V and J are TRBV29-1 and TRBJ2-3; possible D gene TRBD2, 5 bases. The V end was cut by 3 bases, the J end by 3 bases, with 7 bases between. CDR3 length: 12 residues. Per germline, CDR1 SQVTM and CDR2 ANQGSEA. DNA of the CDR3: TGCAGCGTTGATCCGGGAACAGATACGCAGTATTTT. Translation: CSVDPGTDTQYF.

This chain uses TRBV27 with TRBJ1-5; D gene ambiguous. V gave up 2 bases and J gave up 1 base, with 3 bases separating them. The CDR3 sequence is 13 residues long. Germline V lookup: CDR1 MNHEY, CDR2 SMNVEV (reference sequence). The CDR3 DNA is TGTGCCAGCAGTTTAAGGAGCAATCAGCCCCAGCATTTT. Translated, it gives CASSLRSNQPQHF.

This clonotype was observed many times. This chain uses TRBV10-3 with TRBJ2-7; D gene uncertain. Germline CDR1 and CDR2: ENHRY and SYGVKD. Trimming shortened V by 7 bases and J by 0 bases, and 4 bases separated the two germline ends. This CDR3 region has 11 residues. CDR3 residues: CAIMASYEQYF. In nucleotides, the CDR3 is TGTGCCATCATGGCCTCCTACGAGCAGTACTTC.

This clonotype was detected a few times. The CDR3 DNA reads TGTGCCTGGAGGGGCAGTCCGAATAATTCACCCCTCCACTTT. Protein sequence: CAWRGSPNNSPLHF. The chain carries TRBV30 and TRBJ1-6; D is unclear. This CDR3 is built from 14 residues. Germline V gene sequence: CDR1 GTSNPN, CDR2 SVGIG (reference sequence). The V gene lost 3 bases and the J gene lost 5 bases, with 11 bases spanning the gap.

This clonotype was counted a few times. This chain uses TRBV29-1 with TRBJ1-2; D is unresolved. The length of the CDR3 is 13 residues. The germline gives CDR1 SQVTM, CDR2 ANQGSEA. The ends were cut back, 7 bases at V and 6 bases at J, with 18 bases in the middle. The CDR3 spells CSATAEGSHGYTF. The CDR3 DNA follows: TGCAGCGCCACTGCTGAGGGATCCCATGGCTACACCTTC.

To note about this clonotype: A junction end diverges from the germline sequence, so it may reflect a read error. The chain is built from TRBV15 and TRBJ2-5; unclear D gene. From germline, CDR1 is LNHNV and CDR2 YYDKDF (reference sequence). The CDR3 contains 14 residues. CDR3 protein: CATSRDFRQENQYF. Here the CDR3 DNA reads TGTGCCACCAGCAGAGATTTTAGGCAAGAGAACCAGTACTTC.

In this sample, this clonotype turned up a few times. The chain has TRBV12-3 or TRBV12-4 and TRBJ2-5; TRBD2 is a possible D gene (6 bases). This CDR3 is 15 amino acids long. Trimming took 5 bases from V and 2 from J, leaving 15 bases between them. CDR3 protein: CASSPWGLDQETQYF. CDR3 nucleotide sequence: TGTGCCAGCAGTCCATGGGGACTCGATCAAGAGACCCAGTACTTC.

This clonotype has just a few counts. The chain employs TRBV13 and TRBJ2-7; D not resolved. Trimming removed 5 bases at V and 3 bases at J, with 17 bases between. CDR1 and CDR2 (germline): PRHDT, FYEKMQ (reference sequence). The CDR3 is made up of 15 amino acids. The DNA for the CDR3 is TGTGCCAGCAGCCCCCAGGTGGGTTCGTACTACGAGCAGTACTTC. Translation gives CASSPQVGSYYEQYF.

The chain has TRBV6-5 and TRBJ2-7; 8 bases agree with TRBD2. Trimming cost V 1 base and J 2 bases; bases outside gene matches: 4. The CDR3 contains 15 residues. Germline V lookup: CDR1 MNHEY, CDR2 SVGAGI. DNA for the CDR3: TGTGCCAGCAGTTACTGGCGGGAGGCACCCTACGAGCAGTACTTC. It is translated as CASSYWREAPYEQYF.

In this sample, this clonotype turned up many times. The chain uses TRBV6-1 and TRBJ1-5, with 9 positions matching TRBD1. The CDR3 is made up of 14 amino acids. The germline V gene has CDR1 MNHNS and CDR2 SASEGT. J gave up 7 bases and V 6 bases, and 7 bases lay outside the gene matches. The CDR3 DNA sequence: TGTGCCAGCAGCGCCGGGACAGGGCAACAGCCCCAGCATTTT. Amino acids: CASSAGTGQQPQHF.

This clonotype was seen repeatedly, ten times or more. The rearrangement joins TRBV10-1 to TRBJ1-5, with D perhaps TRBD1 (6 bases). This CDR3 region has 14 residues. Trimming stripped 8 bases from V and 6 bases from J, with 17 bases between. Germline values: CDR1 WNHNN, CDR2 SYGVQD (reference sequence). In DNA, the CDR3 is TGCGCCAGCCTGAGGGGGGGGAAACTTCAGCCCCAGCATTTT. Its translation is CASLRGGKLQPQHF.

The J gene is TRBJ2-1, the V gene TRBV9; D gene ambiguous. This CDR3 has 13 amino acids. The V end was cut by 2 bases, the J end by 4 bases, with 7 bases between. CDR1 and CDR2 from the germline V gene are SGDLS and YYNGEE. The chain's CDR3 is CASSVDSYNEQFF. The CDR3 DNA follows: TGTGCCAGCAGCGTCGATTCTTACAATGAGCAGTTCTTC. The full variable domain, its missing parts supplied by reference TRBV9 and TRBJ2-1, is DSGVTQTPKHLITATGQRVTLRCSPRSGDLSVYWYQQSLDQGLQFLIQYYNGEERAKGNILERFSAQQFPDLHSELNLSSLELGDSALYFCASSVDSYNEQFFGPGTRLTVL.

This sequence joins TRBV12-3 or TRBV12-4 and TRBJ1-4, with a weak D call TRBD1 (6 bases). The CDR3 is made up of 15 amino acids. V was shortened by 5 bases and J by 8 bases, with 18 bases between the two germline ends. CDR3 sequence (DNA): TGTGCCAGCAGTCTACGGGATCCCCAGGGGGAAAAACTGTTTTTT. Translation gives CASSLRDPQGEKLFF.